This TCR beta chain was profiled in a study of identical twins (TCRdb year 2016). Broadly, across the study: To test whether fetal clonotypes persist, this study deep-sequenced TCR alpha and beta repertoires from monozygotic twins, from unrelated adults of various ages, and from cord blood. Replicate twin experiments were performed at different times using different library preparation protocols to rule out contamination.

Points on this clonotype: No cognate antigen has been identified for it. No much larger clone is present one base from it, and per-base qualities are unavailable.

Libraries came from 5' RACE. For sequencing, an Illumina HiSeq 2000 was employed. A universal primer binding site was added through template switching, and the final cDNA carried a unique molecular identifier so that TCR cDNA molecules could be counted accurately. Specific primers in the conserved constant-segment region were used to synthesize first-strand cDNA for TCR alpha and beta chains. To control for contamination, every cDNA library carried two barcodes: a SMART-Mk sample barcode plus Illumina barcodes. TruSeq adapter sequences along with Illumina sample barcodes were introduced in two successive PCR steps. The Illumina HiSeq platform was used with custom primers to sequence TCR alpha and beta cDNA libraries. In the original analysis: Raw reads were processed with MiGEC to extract unique molecular identifiers, and MiXCR was used to determine CDR3 positions. Recombination models were inferred per individual with the repgenHMM and IGoR tools using an EM algorithm. The analysis of shared clonotypes was done with the tcR package in R, with sharing normalized by the product of cloneset sizes. Out-of-frame nonproductive sequences were analyzed to study raw recombination free of thymic and clonal selection effects. TCRdb handled the public reads itself, with Q25 trimming in fastp and clone calling in MiXCR, and kept productive beta chains. Rows are unified per CDR3 protein, each entry keeping the most common DNA and genes. The V and J calls, along with clone size, are taken from TCRdb and not from the paper's own processing. Within this sample are about 1.7 million distinct CDR3 sequences, with around a third of them counted one time only. The ten largest clones represent around 0.3% of the sample.

Every donor was a healthy Caucasian. Study-wide findings and limitations: Compared with coincidental sharing between unrelated individuals, out-of-frame TCR alpha sequences shared between twins had an excess of sequences with low generation probability. Because the same donors could not be followed over many years, conclusions were based on cross-sectional statistical analysis. Zero-insertion analyses could be partly confounded by invariant T cells such as MAIT and iNKT, although diverse VJ usage argued against such confounding for most clonotypes. In monozygotic twins, recombination models systematically underestimated out-of-frame TCR alpha sharing, but the models matched the sharing seen between unrelated individuals. Excess twin sharing in beta out-of-frame sequences was weaker because fewer shared sequences lowered the signal-to-noise ratio. Abundant cord blood beta clonotypes had fewer insertions, young adult naive repertoires showed a similar but weaker trend, and memory repertoires showed no such trend.

The sequence came from a newborn girl in good health. Sequencing was carried out using cord blood.

The encoded CDR3 is CSAREAGLYEQYF. The DNA sequence reads TGCAGTGCTAGAGAGGCGGGGCTCTACGAGCAGTACTTC. The chain joins TRBV20-1 to TRBJ2-7, and possibly TRBD2, on 6 matching bases. Trimming costs V 0 bases and J 3 bases, and their ends lie 9 bases apart. Sequences DFQATT (CDR1) and SNEGSKA (CDR2) are obtained from the germline V gene (reference sequence). Reading from cysteine to phenylalanine, the CDR3 counts 13 amino acids. The read is trimmed to its CDR3 DNA, 39 bases read in frame from base 1.